This T cell receptor beta chain was captured by sequencing in a study of regulatory T cells in long-lasting Graves disease. Arm-PCR with iRepertoire HTBI primers amplified the CDR3 regions for these TCR beta libraries. Each CDR3 protein is one row after TCRdb ran MiXCR on the multiplex PCR reads. The repertoire consists of 250,000 to 300,000 distinct CDR3 sequences, with about 20% occurring once and the leading ten covering approximately 15%. In this sample, this clonotype turned up many times. Time point denoted: newly diagnosed GD, antithyroid drugs for less than 3 months. Construction of the TCR library relied on RNA isolated from PBMCs. CDR1 is SGHKS and CDR2 is YYEKEE in the germline V gene (reference sequence). This CDR3 has 16 amino acids. Trimming stripped 4 bases from V and 5 bases from J, with 20 bases between. The sample was also reused in another study, on T cells in Graves' hyperthyroidism and ophthalmopathy.

The sequencing here drew on peripheral blood mononuclear cells (PBMCs), taken at new diagnosis, from a patient treated with antithyroid drugs. V gene TRBV5-5 combines with J gene TRBJ2-3; D gene ambiguous. This receptor was obtained from a woman between 25 and 40 years old with Graves disease. The CDR3 region has the DNA TGTGCCAGCAGCGGGTCGACACTTCACGAGCGAGATACGCAGTATTTT. Translation gives CASSGSTLHERDTQYF.